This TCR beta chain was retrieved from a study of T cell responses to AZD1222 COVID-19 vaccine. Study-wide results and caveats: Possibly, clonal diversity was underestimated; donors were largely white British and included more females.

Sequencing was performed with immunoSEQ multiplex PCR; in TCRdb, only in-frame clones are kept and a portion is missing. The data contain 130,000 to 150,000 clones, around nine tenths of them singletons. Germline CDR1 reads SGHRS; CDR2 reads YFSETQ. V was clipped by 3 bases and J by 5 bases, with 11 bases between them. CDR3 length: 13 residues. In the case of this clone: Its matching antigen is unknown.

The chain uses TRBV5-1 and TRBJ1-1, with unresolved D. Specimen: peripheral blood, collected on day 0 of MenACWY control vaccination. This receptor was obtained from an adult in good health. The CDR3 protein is CASSWALLTEAFF. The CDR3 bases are TGCGCCAGCAGCTGGGCCCTTTTGACTGAAGCTTTCTTT.